The sequence of this TCR beta chain was determined in a study of T-cell reconstitution after alpha-beta-depleted transplantation in children. Researchers prepared the TCRbeta library using unique molecular identifiers, the study reports. TCRdb ran MiXCR on the PCR reads and lists one entry per CDR3 protein. The sample holds approximately 230,000 distinct CDR3 sequences, roughly 26% seen once. Study conclusions and caveats: Day-60 TCRbeta diversity that was high in some patients was derived from surviving recipient T cells and thymic progenitors.

This clonotype has ten or more counts. Its specificity is unknown. Germline V CDR1 and CDR2: SQVTM, ANQGSEA. V gave up 7 bases and J gave up 5 bases, with 12 bases separating them. The CDR3 sequence is 12 residues long. Sequencing was performed on PBMCs, taken before TCRalphabeta/CD19-depleted stem cell transplant. The clonotype was recovered from a girl under 10 years old with Fanconi anemia, due to receive a stem cell transplant. The genes are TRBV29-1 and TRBJ1-3, with D maybe TRBD1 (6 bases). The CDR3 nucleotides read TGCAGCGCAGGACAGCACCGAAACACCATATATTTT. It yields the protein CSAGQHRNTIYF.